Listed below are T cell receptor beta chains from one sample, sequenced in a study of blood T cell repertoires in COVID-19. Sequencing was performed with immunoSEQ multiplex PCR; in TCRdb, only in-frame clones are kept and a portion is missing. Here the sample spans 200,000 to 250,000 clones, less than 90% being singletons. The sequencing input was PBMCs or T cells enriched from blood (not recorded which). Receptors were obtained from a woman aged 50 to 60 in a cohort exposed to, infected with or recovered from COVID-19 (not recorded which). Both conserved end residues are part of each CDR3. Each record gives: J gene, clone size, V gene, D gene, CDR3 DNA, CDR3 protein. D genes are given only for firm matches. Clone size, where shown, is once, few, many, or a class for clones that have expanded.

TRBJ2-3 | . | TRBV5-4 | . | TGTGCCAGCAGCCCCGGCACAGATACGCAGTATTTT | CASSPGTDTQYF
TRBJ1-5 | . | TRBV28 | TRBD1 | TGTGCCAGCAGTGGGACAGGGACACTGAAGCAGCCCCAGCATTTT | CASSGTGTLKQPQHF
TRBJ2-5 | . | TRBV14 | . | TGTGCCAGCAGCCAAGTCAGGTACTCACAAGAGACCCAGTACTTC | CASSQVRYSQETQYF
TRBJ1-1 | few | TRBV19 | TRBD1 | TGTGCCAGTAGTCCGAAGACAGGGACCTGGTCGGGGATTGAAGCTTTCTTT | CASSPKTGTWSGIEAFF
TRBJ1-2 | . | TRBV28 | . | TGTGCCAGCAGACCTGCAGGTGGGCCCATTGGCTACACCTTC | CASRPAGGPIGYTF
TRBJ1-1 | . | TRBV7-9 | TRBD1 | TGTGCCAGCAGCTTGGACAGGGTGAACACTGAAGCTTTCTTT | CASSLDRVNTEAFF
TRBJ1-2 | . | TRBV19 | TRBD1 | TGTGCCAGTAGTGCGGGGACAGGGTTTGGCTACACCTTC | CASSAGTGFGYTF
TRBJ2-7 | . | TRBV21-1 | . | TGTGCCAGCAGCGAAAGAGGCGTTTCCTACGAGCAGTACTTC | CASSERGVSYEQYF
TRBJ1-1 | . | TRBV28 | . | TGTGCCAGCATAGGGGTTTACACTGAAGCTTTCTTT | CASIGVYTEAFF
TRBJ2-7 | . | TRBV29-1 | . | TGCAGCGTTGTTCCTGATAGCGGCTACGAGCAGTACTTC | CSVVPDSGYEQYF
TRBJ1-2 | . | TRBV7-2 | TRBD1 | TGTGCCAGCAGCTTCTTGGGACAGCCGCAAGGAAATGGCTACACCTTC | CASSFLGQPQGNGYTF
TRBJ2-7 | . | TRBV28 | TRBD1 | TGTGCCAGCAGTTCCTCCGGGACAGGGTCCAACGAGCAGTACTTC | CASSSSGTGSNEQYF
TRBJ1-2 | . | TRBV3-1/TRBV3-2 | TRBD1 | TGTGCCAGCAGCCAAGGCCGACAGGGGGATTGGGGCTACACCTTC | CASSQGRQGDWGYTF
TRBJ2-7 | . | TRBV24-1 | TRBD1 | TGTGCCACCAGTCCCCGGGACAGGGCCTACGAGCAGTACTTC | CATSPRDRAYEQYF
TRBJ1-6 | . | TRBV30 | TRBD1 | TGTGCCTGGAGTGGGGGACAGGCCAATTCACCCCTCCACTTT | CAWSGGQANSPLHF
TRBJ1-1 | once | TRBV30 | . | TGTGCCTGGACCCAGGGACTCCGGCGCGAAGCTTTCTTT | CAWTQGLRREAFF
TRBJ1-3 | . | TRBV11-2 | TRBD1 | TGTGCCAGCAGCTTAGTTTCGGGACAGATTGGAAACACCATATATTTT | CASSLVSGQIGNTIYF
TRBJ2-1 | . | TRBV18 | . | TGTGCCAGCTCACCCCTAGCTTTAGGCGATGAGCAGTTCTTC | CASSPLALGDEQFF
TRBJ2-2 | . | TRBV11-3 | . | TGTGCCAGCAGCTTACAGGGGATAGCCGGGGAGCTGTTTTTT | CASSLQGIAGELFF
TRBJ2-3 | . | TRBV7-3 | TRBD1 | TGTGCCAGCAGCTTAACGGGGTTAAGCTCGGAGGGGACAGGGTCAGATACGCAGTATTTT | CASSLTGLSSEGTGSDTQYF
TRBJ1-1 | few | TRBV18 | . | TGTGCCAGCTCACCATCCGGGAAAGAAGCTTTCTTT | CASSPSGKEAFF
TRBJ2-7 | . | TRBV4-3 | TRBD1 | TGCGCCAGCAGCCAAGGGCTGGCCGGGACAGGGCACTACGAGCAGTACTTC | CASSQGLAGTGHYEQYF
TRBJ1-4 | . | TRBV11-2 | TRBD1 | TGTGCCAGCAGCCCGGGACAGGGTTTGGGGGCCGGGACTAATGAAAAACTGTTTTTT | CASSPGQGLGAGTNEKLFF
TRBJ1-5 | . | TRBV6-5 | . | TGTGCCAGCAGGTCATTGGGGGGAAGCAATCAGCCCCAGCATTTT | CASRSLGGSNQPQHF
TRBJ2-1 | . | TRBV9 | TRBD2 | TGTGCCAGCAGCGTAGGCGATAGCGGGGGGTACAATGAGCAGTTCTTC | CASSVGDSGGYNEQFF
TRBJ2-3 | . | TRBV5-4 | . | TGTGCCAGCAGCTCCGGGTCCGTAGATACGCAGTATTTT | CASSSGSVDTQYF
TRBJ2-2 | few | TRBV5-1 | . | TGCGCCAGCAGTTCGGGTCAAGCGTATTCCACCGGGGAGCTGTTTTTT | CASSSGQAYSTGELFF
TRBJ2-5 | . | TRBV5-1 | TRBD1 | TGCGCCAGCAGCTGGGGACAGGGGAAGGTGGAGACCCAGTACTTC | CASSWGQGKVETQYF
TRBJ2-5 | once | TRBV6-5 | TRBD1 | TGTGCCAGCAGTTACCCCGGACAGGGGCAAGAGACCCAGTACTTC | CASSYPGQGQETQYF
TRBJ2-3 | . | TRBV30 | . | TGTGCCTGGAGCGAGGTATATACGCAGTATTTT | CAWSEVYTQYF
TRBJ1-2 | . | TRBV30 | TRBD1 | TGTGCCTGGAGCCTATCGGGGACAGGATTTGCCTACACCTTC | CAWSLSGTGFAYTF
TRBJ2-7 | . | TRBV24-1 | . | TGTGCCACCAGTGATCGTGGCCCCCCCTTCGGGGATTCCTACGAGCAGTACTTC | CATSDRGPPFGDSYEQYF
TRBJ1-2 | . | TRBV2 | . | TGTGCCAGCAGTGAAGGCGGGGGTGGTGGCTACACCTTC | CASSEGGGGGYTF
TRBJ2-3 | . | TRBV7-2 | . | TGTGCCAGCAGCCCGAGTCGCACAGATACGCAGTATTTT | CASSPSRTDTQYF
TRBJ2-2 | . | TRBV7-2 | TRBD2 | TGTGCCAGCAGCTTCCTCCCCAGCGGGGCGAACACCGGGGAGCTGTTTTTT | CASSFLPSGANTGELFF
TRBJ2-5 | . | TRBV6-5 | TRBD1 | TGTGCCAGCAGGACGACAGGGGAGACCCAGTACTTC | CASRTTGETQYF
TRBJ1-6 | . | TRBV30 | . | TGTGCCTGGATGAGCTATGATAATTCACCCCTCCACTTT | CAWMSYDNSPLHF
TRBJ1-4 | . | TRBV4-3 | . | TGCGCCAGCAGCCAGCAACAGGGATCGGGTGAAAAACTGTTTTTT | CASSQQQGSGEKLFF
TRBJ2-7 | . | TRBV7-2 | TRBD2 | TGTGCCAGCAGCTTAGTGACGGGGGGGCAGTACGAGCAGTACTTC | CASSLVTGGQYEQYF
TRBJ2-7 | . | TRBV28 | . | TGTGCCAGCAGTTCCGGAGGGGGCGACTCCTACGAGCAGTACTTC | CASSSGGGDSYEQYF
TRBJ2-7 | once | TRBV6-2/TRBV6-3 | TRBD2 | TGTGCCAGCAGCCGCCCCGGACTAGCGGGGGGGCCTATTCTGTACGAGCAGTACTTC | CASSRPGLAGGPILYEQYF
TRBJ2-3 | . | TRBV5-4 | . | TGTGCCAGCAGCTTGCCAGGGGCTACTCACACAGATACGCAGTATTTT | CASSLPGATHTDTQYF
TRBJ2-7 | . | TRBV10-3 | TRBD1 | TGTGCCATCAGTAGCACAGGGGGCGAGCAGTACTTC | CAISSTGGEQYF
TRBJ1-1 | . | TRBV3-1/TRBV3-2 | . | TGTGCCAGCAGCCAAGCCTTCCTCGGGGGCACTGAAGCTTTCTTT | CASSQAFLGGTEAFF
TRBJ1-2 | . | TRBV2 | TRBD1 | TGTGCCACCCAATCGGACAGGGGCGCCAGGGTTGGGCGTTCGGGGGGTGGCTACACCTTC | CATQSDRGARVGRSGGGYTF
TRBJ1-2 | . | TRBV18 | . | TGTGCCAGCTCACCGACAGGCTTCTATGGCTACACCTTC | CASSPTGFYGYTF
TRBJ2-1 | . | TRBV4-1 | TRBD2 | TGCGCCAGCAGCCAACGACTAGCAGGCGAGCAGTTCTTC | CASSQRLAGEQFF
TRBJ2-1 | many | TRBV5-1 | TRBD2 | TGCGCCAGCAGCTGGGGAGCGGGGCAGCCCTCCTACAATGAGCAGTTCTTC | CASSWGAGQPSYNEQFF
TRBJ2-2 | . | TRBV4-2 | . | TGTGCCAGCAGCCAAGTCCATTTGGCGGAAGGGGAGCTGTTTTTT | CASSQVHLAEGELFF
TRBJ2-5 | . | TRBV4-1 | TRBD2 | TGCGCCAGCAGCCAAACTAGCGGGGGGAGGGAGACCCAGTACTTC | CASSQTSGGRETQYF
TRBJ2-5 | . | TRBV5-1 | . | TGCGCCAGCAGCCCGGGGGTAGCGCCCGGAGCCTACCAAGAGACCCAGTACTTC | CASSPGVAPGAYQETQYF
TRBJ2-1 | . | TRBV3-1/TRBV3-2 | TRBD1 | TGTGCCAGCAGCCCCTATCCCCCCAACAGGGGACGGGGCAATGAGCAGTTCTTC | CASSPYPPNRGRGNEQFF
TRBJ1-1 | . | TRBV10-3 | . | TGTGCCTCCCAACCTAACCGGGACATCCCCGGGCGTGGAGCTTTCTTT | CASQPNRDIPGRGAFF
TRBJ2-5 | . | TRBV7-9 | . | TGTGCCAGCAGCTTACAGACCGGCGGGACCCAGTACTTC | CASSLQTGGTQYF
TRBJ1-2 | . | TRBV5-1 | . | TGCGCCAGCAGCTTTTCGGACAGACAATATGGCTACACCTTC | CASSFSDRQYGYTF
TRBJ1-6 | . | TRBV5-1 | TRBD1 | TGCGCCAGCAGCTCTCGACAGGGTAATTCACCCCTCCACTTT | CASSSRQGNSPLHF
TRBJ2-7 | . | TRBV4-3 | . | TGCGCCAGCAGCCAAGACGACAGTACCTACGAGCAGTACTTC | CASSQDDSTYEQYF